This T cell receptor beta chain was profiled in a study of vaccination and CD4 T cells after COVID-19. At the level of the study: Overlapping spike peptides of SARS-CoV-2, HCoV-NL63, HCoV-OC43 and HCoV-229E stimulated the cells.

Researchers used the Oncomine TCR Beta short-read assay to sequence DNA from cultured CD4+ T cells. TCRdb reprocessed the PCR reads with MiXCR, giving one entry per CDR3 protein. The data show roughly 16,000 distinct CDR3 sequences, approximately 84% seen once. The treatment is: approximately 10-day PBMC culture with coronavirus spike peptide pools or control peptides (ViraFEST assay). About this clonotype: The antigen remains unidentified.

Trimming stripped 3 bases from V and 2 bases from J, with 12 bases between. From germline, CDR1 is LNHDA and CDR2 SQIVND (reference sequence). This CDR3 has 15 residues. This chain uses TRBV19 with TRBJ2-3; D not certain. The TCR comes from a human donor who received a COVID-19 vaccine. This specimen was CD4+ T cells from blood, cultured in vitro, taken after SARS-CoV-2 vaccination. The CDR3 coding sequence is TGTGCCAGTAGTATCTCCTCCGCGGCCACAGATACGCAGTATTTT. Its protein is CASSISSAATDTQYF. Looking up the rest from reference TRBV19 and TRBJ2-3 gives the full variable domain: DGGITQSPKYLFRKEGQNVTLSCEQNLNHDAMYWYRQDPGQGLRLIYYSQIVNDFQKGDIAEGYSVSREKKESFPLTVTSAQKNPTAFYLCASSISSAATDTQYFGPGTRLTVL.